This passage covers 8 T cell receptor beta chains from one sample sequenced in a study of cytomegalovirus exposure and HLA in healthy donors. The PCR had 60 Vbeta and 13 Jbeta primers. Using immunoSEQ multiplex PCR, the repertoire was profiled, and TCRdb retains in-frame clones only, with some absent. The repertoire holds about 130,000 clones, more than 80% seen once, with under 3.5% in the top ten. The source material was PBMCs. The receptors here all came from a male donor in good health and CMV-seronegative.

This clone was picked up a small number of times. This chain joins TRBV4-2 and TRBJ1-1; the D gene is possibly TRBD1 (6 bases). The germline V and J ends were trimmed by 4 bases and 7 bases, with 10 bases remaining between them. The CDR3 spans 12 residues. CDR1 and CDR2 from the germline V gene are LGHNA and YNFKEQ. The CDR3 DNA is TGTGCCAGCAGCCGGGAGGGGGTTGAAGCTTTCTTT. Its protein product is CASSREGVEAFF.

A single count supports this clone. The V call is TRBV28, the J call TRBJ2-7; 8 positions match TRBD2. Trimming cost V 5 bases and J 4 bases; bases outside gene matches: 10. Germline V CDR1 and CDR2: MDHEN, SYDVKM. The CDR3 loop spans 15 amino acids. CDR3 region: CASSPGTRGLYEQYF. CDR3 bases: TGTGCCAGCAGTCCCGGGACTAGAGGGTTGTACGAGCAGTACTTC.

The chain employs TRBV6-1 and TRBJ1-1; D remains ambiguous. CDR1 is MNHNS, CDR2 SASEGT, per germline. V was cut by 5 bases and J by 7 bases, with 11 bases left in between. This CDR3 comprises 12 residues. CDR3 sequence (DNA): TGTGCCAGCAGTTATCTGGGCTATGAAGCTTTCTTT. Its protein is CASSYLGYEAFF.

The chain recombines TRBV29-1 with TRBJ2-4; 7 bases are shared with TRBD2. The CDR3 extends over 14 amino acids. Germline V lookup: CDR1 SQVTM, CDR2 ANQGSEA. Losses at the gene ends were 6 bases for V and 1 base for J; bases not matched to a gene: 6. CDR3 amino acids: CSVSGEGAKNIQYF. In DNA, the CDR3 is TGCAGCGTGAGCGGGGAGGGGGCCAAAAACATTCAGTACTTC.

The chain has TRBV9 and TRBJ1-1, with no clear D. The CDR3 covers 14 residues. Germline CDR1 and CDR2: SGDLS and YYNGEE. Trimming stripped 0 bases from V and 1 base from J, with 7 bases between. DNA for the CDR3: TGTGCCAGCAGCGTAGGGGTAGCGAACACTGAAGCTTTCTTT. Translation gives CASSVGVANTEAFF.

V gene TRBV28 combines with J gene TRBJ1-6; the D gene is possibly TRBD1 (5 bases). Trimming took off 6 bases at V and 2 bases at J, with 11 bases between the two ends. Germline V lookup: CDR1 MDHEN, CDR2 SYDVKM. This CDR3 spans 15 amino acids. The CDR3 protein is CASRSGEAYNSPLHF. In DNA form, the CDR3 reads TGTGCCAGCAGGTCGGGGGAAGCCTATAATTCACCCCTCCACTTT.

In this sample, this clone turned up a few times. J is TRBJ1-1 and V is TRBV19, with TRBD1 identical over 9 bases. CDR1 is LNHDA, CDR2 SQIVND, per germline (reference sequence). V trimming: 5 bases; J trimming: 3 bases; junction bases outside the gene matches: 7. The CDR3 has 15 residues. In nucleotides, the CDR3 is TGTGCCAGTAGTTTACTCAGGGACAGGGACACTGAAGCTTTCTTT. Residues: CASSLLRDRDTEAFF.

The chain combines TRBV7-9 with TRBJ2-1, with 16 bases that match TRBD2. CDR1 and CDR2 (germline): SEHNR, FQNEAQ (reference sequence). Trimming removed 5 bases from V and 13 bases from J; junction bases left unmatched: 14. This CDR3 is 17 amino acids long. The CDR3 region is CASSPHSSGLAGGPQFF. CDR3 nucleotides: TGTGCCAGCAGCCCCCACAGCTCGGGACTAGCGGGGGGGCCACAGTTCTTC.